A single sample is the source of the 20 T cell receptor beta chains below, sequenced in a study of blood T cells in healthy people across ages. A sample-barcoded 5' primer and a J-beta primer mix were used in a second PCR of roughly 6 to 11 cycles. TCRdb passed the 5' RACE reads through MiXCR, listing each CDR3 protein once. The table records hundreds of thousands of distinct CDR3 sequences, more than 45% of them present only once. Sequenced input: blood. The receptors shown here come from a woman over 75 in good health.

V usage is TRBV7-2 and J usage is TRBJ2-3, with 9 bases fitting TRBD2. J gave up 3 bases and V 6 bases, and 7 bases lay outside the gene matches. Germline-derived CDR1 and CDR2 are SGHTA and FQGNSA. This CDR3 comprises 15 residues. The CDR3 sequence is CASRYRGGETDTQYF. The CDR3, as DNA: TGTGCCAGCAGATACCGCGGGGGGGAGACAGATACGCAGTATTTT.

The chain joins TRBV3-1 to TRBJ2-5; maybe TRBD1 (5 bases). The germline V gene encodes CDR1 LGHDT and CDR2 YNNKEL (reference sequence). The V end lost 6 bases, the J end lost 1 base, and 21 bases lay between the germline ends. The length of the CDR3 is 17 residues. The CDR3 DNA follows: TGTGCCAGCAGTTCAGTAGGGGCGAGAACAGCCCAAGAGACCCAGTACTTC. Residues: CASSSVGARTAQETQYF.

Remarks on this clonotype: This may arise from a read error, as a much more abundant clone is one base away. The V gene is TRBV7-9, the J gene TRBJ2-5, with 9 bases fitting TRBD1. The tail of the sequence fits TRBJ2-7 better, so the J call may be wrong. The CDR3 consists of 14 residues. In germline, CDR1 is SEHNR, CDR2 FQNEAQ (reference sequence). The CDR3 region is CASSFDRGGYEQYF. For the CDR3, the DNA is TGTGCCAGCAGTTTTGACAGGGGGGGGTACGAGCAGTACTTC.

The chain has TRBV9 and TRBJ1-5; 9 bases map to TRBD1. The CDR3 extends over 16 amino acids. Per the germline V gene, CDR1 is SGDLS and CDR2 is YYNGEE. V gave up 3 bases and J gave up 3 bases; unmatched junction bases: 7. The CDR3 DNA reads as TGTGCCAGCAGCGCAGGGGGACAGGGCCTCAATCAGCCCCAGCATTTT. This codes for CASSAGGQGLNQPQHF.

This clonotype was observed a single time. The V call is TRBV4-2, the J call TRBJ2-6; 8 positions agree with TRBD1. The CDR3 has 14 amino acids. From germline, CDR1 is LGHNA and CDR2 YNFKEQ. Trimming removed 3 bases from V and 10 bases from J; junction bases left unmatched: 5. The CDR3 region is CASSQPGTGNVLTF. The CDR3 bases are TGTGCCAGCAGCCAGCCAGGGACAGGTAACGTCCTGACTTTC.

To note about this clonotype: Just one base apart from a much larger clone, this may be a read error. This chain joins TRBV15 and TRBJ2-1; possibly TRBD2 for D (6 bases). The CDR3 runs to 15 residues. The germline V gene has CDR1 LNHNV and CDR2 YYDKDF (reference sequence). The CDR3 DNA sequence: TGTGACACCAGCAGAGCCGGGACTCTAGACAATGAGCAGTTCTTC. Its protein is CDTSRAGTLDNEQFF. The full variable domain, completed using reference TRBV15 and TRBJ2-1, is DAMVIQNPRYQVTQFGKPVTLSCSQTLNHNVMYWYQQKSSQAPKLLFHYYDKDFNNEADTPDNFQSRRPNTSFCFLDIRSPGLGDTAMYLCDTSRAGTLDNEQFFGPGTRLTVL.

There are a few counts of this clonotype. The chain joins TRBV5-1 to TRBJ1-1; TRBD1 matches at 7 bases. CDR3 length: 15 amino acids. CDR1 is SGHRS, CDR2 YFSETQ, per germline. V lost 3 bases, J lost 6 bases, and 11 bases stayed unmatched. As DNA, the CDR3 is TGCGCCAGCAGCTCCTACAGGGGCGGTGAGGCTGAAGCTTTCTTT. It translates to CASSSYRGGEAEAFF.

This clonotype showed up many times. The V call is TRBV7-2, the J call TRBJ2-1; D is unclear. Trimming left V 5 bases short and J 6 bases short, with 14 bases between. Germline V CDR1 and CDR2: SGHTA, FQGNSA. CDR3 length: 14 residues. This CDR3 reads CASSPAGDRNEQFF. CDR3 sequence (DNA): TGTGCCAGCAGCCCCGCCGGCGACCGCAATGAGCAGTTCTTC.

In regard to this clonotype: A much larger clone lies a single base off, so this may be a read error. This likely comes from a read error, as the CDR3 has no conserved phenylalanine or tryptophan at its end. CDR3 residues: CASSRRGTSYNEQFL. As DNA, the CDR3 is TGTGCCAGCAGCCGCCGGGGGACCTCCTACAATGAGCAGTTCTTA. The chain employs TRBV3-1 and TRBJ2-1; a possible D gene is TRBD2 (6 bases). With 4 bases removed from V and 0 bases from J, the gap between germline ends came to 10 bases. The CDR3 extends over 15 amino acids. Germline CDR1 is LGHDT and CDR2 is YNNKEL (reference sequence).

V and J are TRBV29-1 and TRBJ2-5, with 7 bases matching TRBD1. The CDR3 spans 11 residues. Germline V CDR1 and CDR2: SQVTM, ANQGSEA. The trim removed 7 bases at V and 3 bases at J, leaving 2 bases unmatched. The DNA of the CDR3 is TGCAGCGCTACAGGGGAAGAGACCCAGTACTTC. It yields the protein CSATGEETQYF.

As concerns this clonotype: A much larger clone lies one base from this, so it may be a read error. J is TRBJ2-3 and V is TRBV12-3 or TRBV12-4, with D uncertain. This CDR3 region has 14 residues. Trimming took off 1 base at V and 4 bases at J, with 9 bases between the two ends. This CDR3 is CASSLEWAPDTQYF. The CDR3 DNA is TGTGCCAGCAGTTTAGAATGGGCGCCAGATACGCAGTATTTT.

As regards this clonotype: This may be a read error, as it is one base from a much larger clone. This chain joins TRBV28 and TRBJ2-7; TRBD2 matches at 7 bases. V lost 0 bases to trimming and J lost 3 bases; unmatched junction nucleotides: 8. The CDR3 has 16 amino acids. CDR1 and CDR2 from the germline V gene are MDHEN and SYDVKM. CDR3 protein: CASSLWSGGGRYEQYF. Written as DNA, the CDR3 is TGTGCCAGCAGTTTATGGTCTGGCGGGGGACGCTACGAGCAGTACTTC.

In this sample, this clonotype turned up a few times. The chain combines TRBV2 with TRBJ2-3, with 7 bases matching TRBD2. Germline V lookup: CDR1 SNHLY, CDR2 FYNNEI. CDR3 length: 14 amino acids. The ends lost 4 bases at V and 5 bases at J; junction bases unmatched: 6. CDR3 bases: TGTGCCAGCAGTGGGGGGGGGATGCAAGATACGCAGTATTTT. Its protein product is CASSGGGMQDTQYF.

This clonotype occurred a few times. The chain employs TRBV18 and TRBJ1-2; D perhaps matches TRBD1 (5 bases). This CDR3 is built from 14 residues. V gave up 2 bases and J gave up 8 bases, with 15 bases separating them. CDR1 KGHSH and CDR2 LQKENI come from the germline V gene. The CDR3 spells CASSPESQGGGYTF. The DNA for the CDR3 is TGTGCCAGCTCACCAGAATCTCAGGGTGGCGGCTACACCTTC.

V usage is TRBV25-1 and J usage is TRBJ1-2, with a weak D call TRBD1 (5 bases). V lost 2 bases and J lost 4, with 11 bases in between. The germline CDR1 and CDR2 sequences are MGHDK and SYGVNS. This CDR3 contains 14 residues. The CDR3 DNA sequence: TGTGCCAGCAGTGAACCTGGGGGGGTCTATGGCTACACCTTC. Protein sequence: CASSEPGGVYGYTF.

The CDR3 DNA reads as TGTGCCAGCAGTTTCAGGCAGGGGGCCACCGGGGAGCTGTTTTTT. This encodes CASSFRQGATGELFF. The J gene is TRBJ2-2, the V gene TRBV6-6; 8 bases align to TRBD1. Trimming at V came to 4 bases and at J to 4 bases, leaving 5 bases not matched to a gene. CDR3 size: 15 residues. Germline V gene sequence: CDR1 MNHNY, CDR2 SVGAGI (reference sequence).

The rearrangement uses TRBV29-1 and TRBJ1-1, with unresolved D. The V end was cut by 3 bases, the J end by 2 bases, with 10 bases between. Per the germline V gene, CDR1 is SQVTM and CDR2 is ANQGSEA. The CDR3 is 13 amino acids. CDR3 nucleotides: TGCAGCGTTGAGGGCAAAATAAACACTGAAGCTTTCTTT. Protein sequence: CSVEGKINTEAFF.

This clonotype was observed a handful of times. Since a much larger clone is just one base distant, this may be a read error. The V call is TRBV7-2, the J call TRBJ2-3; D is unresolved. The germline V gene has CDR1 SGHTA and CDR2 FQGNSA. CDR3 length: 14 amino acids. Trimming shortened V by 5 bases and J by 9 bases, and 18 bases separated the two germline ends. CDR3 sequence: CASSVNPRALTQYF. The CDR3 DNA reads TGTGCCAGCAGCGTGAATCCAAGGGCATTAACGCAGTATTTT.

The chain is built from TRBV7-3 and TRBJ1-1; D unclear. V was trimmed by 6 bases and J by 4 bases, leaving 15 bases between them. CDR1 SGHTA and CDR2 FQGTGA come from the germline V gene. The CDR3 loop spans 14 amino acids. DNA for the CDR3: TGTGCCAGCAGGGTAAACGGAGGAACCACTGAAGCTTTCTTT. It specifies CASRVNGGTTEAFF.

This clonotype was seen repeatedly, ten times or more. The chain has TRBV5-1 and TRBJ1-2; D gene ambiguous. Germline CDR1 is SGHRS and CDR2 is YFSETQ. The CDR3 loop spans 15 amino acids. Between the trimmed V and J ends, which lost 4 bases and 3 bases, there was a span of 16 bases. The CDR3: CASSMSPGADYGYTF. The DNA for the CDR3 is TGCGCCAGCAGCATGAGTCCTGGAGCAGACTATGGCTACACCTTC.